What follows are 3 T cell receptor beta chains derived from one specimen sequenced in a study of blood T cells in healthy people across ages. The authors ran a second PCR of roughly 6 to 11 cycles using a sample-barcoded 5' primer and a J-beta primer mix. TCRdb reprocessed the 5' RACE reads via MiXCR and lists one record per CDR3 protein. The sample lists approximately 1,100,000 distinct CDR3 sequences; under 55% were seen once. The sequenced material came from blood. The receptor source for this set is a woman aged 55-70 years in good health.

The J gene is TRBJ2-3, the V gene TRBV4-1; no reliable D call. The length of the CDR3 is 14 residues. The V end was cut by 0 bases, the J end by 9 bases, with 13 bases between. Germline lookup yields CDR1 MGHRA and CDR2 YSYEKL. DNA for the CDR3: TGCGCCAGCAGCCAAGATAGAAGGGCCCCGACGCAGTATTTT. It yields the protein CASSQDRRAPTQYF.

This chain joins TRBV6-1 and TRBJ1-2; D call uncertain. Germline values: CDR1 MNHNS, CDR2 SASEGT. V shed 4 bases and J shed 8 bases, with 8 bases lying between them. This CDR3 is built from 11 residues. The CDR3 loop is CASSGISGYTF. The CDR3 region has the DNA TGTGCCAGCAGTGGAATAAGCGGCTACACCTTC.

V gene TRBV7-9 combines with J gene TRBJ1-2; no clear D. CDR3 size: 13 residues. Trimming removed 1 base at V and 6 bases at J, with 9 bases between. From germline, CDR1 is SEHNR and CDR2 FQNEAQ (reference sequence). The CDR3 DNA sequence: TGTGCCAGCAGCTTAGGGGCCCTAAATGGCTACACCTTC. It is translated as CASSLGALNGYTF.